This T cell receptor beta chain came from a study of T cell repertoires in cytomegalovirus infection. At the level of the study: Public TCR beta signatures indicated both CMV infection and matching HLA type. Regarding the study as a whole: The response measured ex vivo was dominated by TCR beta clonotypes (HLA-C-restricted and CMV-specific).

There are 17 residues in the CDR3. Trimming at V came to 6 bases and at J to 10 bases, leaving 21 bases not matched to a gene. Germline CDR1 MNHEY, CDR2 SVGEGT. Details on this clonotype: Its antigen is as yet unknown.

TCRdb independently ran MiXCR on the reads; one entry per CDR3 protein. The repertoire holds hundreds of thousands of distinct CDR3 sequences, with roughly 31% as singletons. The sequenced sample was PBMCs. The receptor was derived from a human donor in good health (CMV status not recorded). Some clones in this sample may be carry-over from other donors' samples. The V call is TRBV6-2 or TRBV6-3, the J call TRBJ2-3, with 8 bases aligning to TRBD2. The chain's CDR3 is CASSPLAGLAPHSAQYF. In DNA, the CDR3 is TGTGCCAGCAGCCCACTGGCCGGACTAGCCCCACATTCGGCGCAGTATTTT.